A selection of T cell receptor beta chains follows, all from one sample in a study of beta chain features in type 1 diabetes. Libraries were prepared by immunoSEQ multiplex PCR; TCRdb keeps only in-frame clonotypes and omits some of them. The sample lists over 300,000 clones, around 8% seen once, with under 0.5% in the top ten. Sequenced sample: central memory CD4+ T cells from blood. The receptors were gathered from a woman aged 18-29 years in good health. Both conserved end residues are part of each CDR3. D genes are given only for firm matches. A row's size may be missing; if present it is once, few, many or a size class.

cdr3_length: 15
clone_size: few
v_call: TRBV7-2
j_call: TRBJ2-7
d_call: -
cdr3_aa: CASSLAAGVGLEQYF
cdr3_nt: TGTGCCAGCAGCTTAGCCGCAGGGGTGGGCCTCGAGCAGTACTTC

cdr3_length: 14
clone_size: -
v_call: TRBV19
j_call: TRBJ2-3
d_call: TRBD1
cdr3_aa: CASSNRGLTDTQYF
cdr3_nt: TGTGCCAGTAGTAACAGGGGCCTCACAGATACGCAGTATTTT

cdr3_length: 11
clone_size: few
v_call: TRBV5-4
j_call: TRBJ2-1
d_call: -
cdr3_aa: CASSLAGEQFF
cdr3_nt: TGTGCCAGCAGCTTAGCGGGTGAGCAGTTCTTC

cdr3_length: 13
clone_size: -
v_call: TRBV7-2
j_call: TRBJ2-5
d_call: -
cdr3_aa: CASSHQHQETQYF
cdr3_nt: TGTGCCAGCAGCCATCAGCACCAAGAGACCCAGTACTTC

cdr3_length: 16
clone_size: few
v_call: TRBV11-2
j_call: TRBJ2-5
d_call: -
cdr3_aa: CASSPNQAADQETQYF
cdr3_nt: TGTGCCAGCAGCCCTAATCAGGCGGCGGACCAAGAGACCCAGTACTTC

cdr3_length: 16
clone_size: -
v_call: TRBV5-1
j_call: TRBJ2-7
d_call: TRBD2
cdr3_aa: CASSWGTSGPSYEQYF
cdr3_nt: TGCGCCAGCAGCTGGGGGACTAGCGGGCCCTCCTACGAGCAGTACTTC

cdr3_length: 14
clone_size: few
v_call: TRBV10-3
j_call: TRBJ2-1
d_call: TRBD2
cdr3_aa: CATGGSGRANEQFF
cdr3_nt: TGTGCCACGGGGGGAAGCGGGAGGGCTAATGAGCAGTTCTTC

cdr3_length: 17
clone_size: -
v_call: TRBV4-2
j_call: TRBJ2-1
d_call: -
cdr3_aa: CASSQDSVRSSYNEQFF
cdr3_nt: TGTGCCAGCAGCCAAGATTCGGTCAGGAGCTCCTACAATGAGCAGTTCTTC

cdr3_length: 14
clone_size: few
v_call: TRBV6-5
j_call: TRBJ1-2
d_call: -
cdr3_aa: CASSYSQGPYGYTF
cdr3_nt: TGTGCCAGCAGTTACTCCCAGGGTCCCTATGGCTACACCTTC

cdr3_length: 16
clone_size: few
v_call: TRBV7-6
j_call: TRBJ1-1
d_call: -
cdr3_aa: CASSLRREIFRTEAFF
cdr3_nt: TGTGCCAGCAGCTTACGCCGGGAAATTTTCCGCACTGAAGCTTTCTTT

cdr3_length: 15
clone_size: -
v_call: TRBV15
j_call: TRBJ2-3
d_call: TRBD2
cdr3_aa: CATSRDRTSGRNQYF
cdr3_nt: TGTGCCACCAGCAGAGATCGGACTAGCGGGAGAAATCAGTATTTT

cdr3_length: 13
clone_size: many
v_call: TRBV18
j_call: TRBJ1-5
d_call: -
cdr3_aa: CASSQATNQPQHF
cdr3_nt: TGTGCCAGCTCACAGGCGACGAATCAGCCCCAGCATTTT

cdr3_length: 16
clone_size: many
v_call: TRBV23-1
j_call: TRBJ2-3
d_call: -
cdr3_aa: CASSQSEGDSTDTQYF
cdr3_nt: TGCGCCAGCAGTCAATCGGAGGGGGACTCCACAGATACGCAGTATTTT

cdr3_length: 12
clone_size: few
v_call: TRBV29-1
j_call: TRBJ2-3
d_call: -
cdr3_aa: CSVEKWGDTQYF
cdr3_nt: TGCAGCGTTGAGAAGTGGGGAGATACGCAGTATTTT

cdr3_length: 12
clone_size: many
v_call: TRBV5-4
j_call: TRBJ2-1
d_call: -
cdr3_aa: CASSPPTGFKVF
cdr3_nt: TGTGCCAGCAGCCCTCCGACAGGCTTCAAGGTCTTC

cdr3_length: 11
clone_size: -
v_call: TRBV20-1
j_call: TRBJ1-1
d_call: -
cdr3_aa: CSSLREVRAFF
cdr3_nt: TGCAGCTCCCTTAGGGAGGTCAGAGCTTTCTTT

cdr3_length: 15
clone_size: few
v_call: TRBV5-6
j_call: TRBJ1-1
d_call: -
cdr3_aa: CASSVTISMNTEAFF
cdr3_nt: TGTGCCAGCAGCGTGACGATTTCCATGAACACTGAAGCTTTCTTT

cdr3_length: 12
clone_size: few
v_call: TRBV28
j_call: TRBJ1-4
d_call: TRBD1
cdr3_aa: CASNFRDRELLF
cdr3_nt: TGTGCCAGCAACTTTAGGGACAGGGAACTTCTTTTT

cdr3_length: 13
clone_size: few
v_call: TRBV29-1
j_call: TRBJ2-3
d_call: -
cdr3_aa: CSVATGLTDTQYF
cdr3_nt: TGCAGCGTTGCCACGGGCCTCACAGATACGCAGTATTTT

cdr3_length: 15
clone_size: few
v_call: TRBV5-1
j_call: TRBJ2-1
d_call: TRBD2
cdr3_aa: CASSSLAGVSNEQFF
cdr3_nt: TGCGCCAGCAGTTCTCTAGCGGGAGTTTCTAATGAGCAGTTCTTC

cdr3_length: 14
clone_size: -
v_call: TRBV7-2
j_call: TRBJ1-3
d_call: -
cdr3_aa: CASSAGFFGNTIYF
cdr3_nt: TGTGCCAGCAGCGCCGGGTTTTTCGGAAACACCATATATTTT

cdr3_length: 14
clone_size: -
v_call: TRBV5-1
j_call: TRBJ2-6
d_call: -
cdr3_aa: CASSLAVKANVLTF
cdr3_nt: TGCGCCAGCAGCTTGGCCGTTAAAGCCAACGTCCTGACTTTC

cdr3_length: 15
clone_size: few
v_call: TRBV7-3
j_call: TRBJ2-7
d_call: TRBD2
cdr3_aa: CASSKLAGGLYEQYF
cdr3_nt: TGTGCCAGCAGCAAACTAGCGGGAGGGCTCTACGAGCAGTACTTC

cdr3_length: 13
clone_size: few
v_call: TRBV29-1
j_call: TRBJ2-1
d_call: TRBD2
cdr3_aa: CSSSTSGIDEQFF
cdr3_nt: TGCAGCTCATCGACTAGCGGGATTGATGAGCAGTTCTTC

cdr3_length: 15
clone_size: -
v_call: TRBV4-2
j_call: TRBJ1-3
d_call: -
cdr3_aa: CASSQFRSSGNTIYF
cdr3_nt: TGTGCCAGCAGCCAATTCAGGAGCTCTGGAAACACCATATATTTT

cdr3_length: 15
clone_size: -
v_call: TRBV5-6
j_call: TRBJ2-7
d_call: TRBD2
cdr3_aa: CASSSPGLAGAEQYF
cdr3_nt: TGTGCCAGCAGTTCACCGGGACTAGCGGGAGCCGAGCAGTACTTC

cdr3_length: 14
clone_size: few
v_call: TRBV4-2
j_call: TRBJ2-3
d_call: TRBD2
cdr3_aa: CASSLGLAGDTQYF
cdr3_nt: TGTGCCAGCAGCCTCGGACTAGCAGGAGATACGCAGTATTTT

cdr3_length: 15
clone_size: few
v_call: TRBV7-2
j_call: TRBJ1-2
d_call: -
cdr3_aa: CASSPRSSHGGGYTF
cdr3_nt: TGTGCCAGCAGCCCAAGGTCTTCACACGGTGGTGGCTACACCTTC

cdr3_length: 15
clone_size: few
v_call: TRBV10-3
j_call: TRBJ2-5
d_call: TRBD2
cdr3_aa: CAISESTSSGETQYF
cdr3_nt: TGTGCCATCAGTGAGTCTACCTCTAGCGGAGAGACCCAGTACTTC

cdr3_length: 16
clone_size: few
v_call: TRBV7-9
j_call: TRBJ2-1
d_call: -
cdr3_aa: CASSLGRVGSYNEQFF
cdr3_nt: TGTGCCAGCAGCTTAGGCAGGGTAGGCTCCTACAATGAGCAGTTCTTC

cdr3_length: 13
clone_size: -
v_call: TRBV28
j_call: TRBJ2-1
d_call: -
cdr3_aa: CASIEASAVEQFF
cdr3_nt: TGTGCCAGCATCGAGGCTAGCGCGGTTGAGCAGTTCTTC

cdr3_length: 13
clone_size: -
v_call: TRBV5-1
j_call: TRBJ1-2
d_call: -
cdr3_aa: CASSFWTKAGYTF
cdr3_nt: TGCGCCAGCAGCTTTTGGACGAAGGCTGGCTACACCTTC

cdr3_length: 14
clone_size: few
v_call: TRBV19
j_call: TRBJ2-1
d_call: -
cdr3_aa: CASSIARLGSEQFF
cdr3_nt: TGTGCCAGTAGTATAGCTCGGCTAGGGAGTGAGCAGTTCTTC

cdr3_length: 13
clone_size: few
v_call: TRBV7-3
j_call: TRBJ1-5
d_call: -
cdr3_aa: CASSYRGNQPQHF
cdr3_nt: TGTGCCAGCAGCTACAGGGGCAATCAGCCCCAGCATTTT

cdr3_length: 17
clone_size: -
v_call: TRBV4-3
j_call: TRBJ1-4
d_call: -
cdr3_aa: CASSQDPRRGDGEKLFF
cdr3_nt: TGCGCCAGCAGCCAAGATCCGCGACGGGGGGATGGGGAAAAACTGTTTTTT

cdr3_length: 16
clone_size: few
v_call: TRBV5-5
j_call: TRBJ2-7
d_call: -
cdr3_aa: CASSVQPRTVSYEQYF
cdr3_nt: TGTGCCAGCAGCGTACAGCCGAGGACAGTGTCCTACGAGCAGTACTTC

cdr3_length: 14
clone_size: -
v_call: TRBV6-6
j_call: TRBJ2-7
d_call: -
cdr3_aa: CAIKFGTHSYEQYF
cdr3_nt: TGTGCCATAAAGTTCGGGACCCACTCCTACGAGCAGTACTTC

cdr3_length: 15
clone_size: -
v_call: TRBV7-3
j_call: TRBJ2-1
d_call: TRBD2
cdr3_aa: CASSMGLAKGQAQFF
cdr3_nt: TGTGCCAGCAGCATGGGACTAGCTAAAGGACAGGCACAGTTCTTC

cdr3_length: 14
clone_size: few
v_call: TRBV7-2
j_call: TRBJ2-1
d_call: -
cdr3_aa: CASSWGDSRNEQFF
cdr3_nt: TGTGCCAGCAGCTGGGGGGACAGTAGGAATGAGCAGTTCTTC

cdr3_length: 14
clone_size: -
v_call: TRBV9
j_call: TRBJ2-1
d_call: -
cdr3_aa: CASGSQGQQNEQFF
cdr3_nt: TGTGCCAGCGGGTCCCAGGGACAACAAAATGAGCAGTTCTTC

cdr3_length: 15
clone_size: -
v_call: TRBV6-5
j_call: TRBJ2-6
d_call: TRBD1
cdr3_aa: CASGQGISGANVLTF
cdr3_nt: TGTGCCAGCGGACAGGGGATCTCTGGGGCCAACGTCCTGACTTTC

cdr3_length: 15
clone_size: -
v_call: TRBV14
j_call: TRBJ2-1
d_call: TRBD2
cdr3_aa: CASSQAGLAGVEQFF
cdr3_nt: TGTGCCAGCAGCCAAGCGGGACTAGCGGGAGTCGAGCAGTTCTTC

cdr3_length: 11
clone_size: few
v_call: TRBV10-3
j_call: TRBJ1-1
d_call: -
cdr3_aa: CATTDNTEAFF
cdr3_nt: TGTGCCACCACTGACAACACTGAAGCTTTCTTT

cdr3_length: 14
clone_size: few
v_call: TRBV7-2
j_call: TRBJ2-5
d_call: -
cdr3_aa: CASSLNAGQETQYF
cdr3_nt: TGTGCCAGCAGCTTAAATGCAGGGCAAGAGACCCAGTACTTC

cdr3_length: 14
clone_size: -
v_call: TRBV7-7
j_call: TRBJ2-5
d_call: TRBD2
cdr3_aa: CASSRSGNGETQYF
cdr3_nt: TGTGCTAGCAGCCGTAGCGGGAATGGAGAGACCCAGTACTTC

cdr3_length: 15
clone_size: few
v_call: TRBV6-1
j_call: TRBJ2-1
d_call: TRBD1
cdr3_aa: CASSRRDRAYNEQFF
cdr3_nt: TGTGCCAGCAGTAGACGGGACAGGGCTTACAATGAGCAGTTCTTC